This is a list of T cell receptor beta chains from one sample in a study of T cells in tumors after PD-1 blockade. TCRdb's table, derived via immunoSEQ multiplex PCR, lists solely in-frame clones and lacks some. The sample has fewer than 35,000 clones, about 77% seen once. The input for sequencing was PBMCs, taken before anti-PD-1 treatment. These receptors were collected from a human donor with basal cell carcinoma. Both conserved end residues are part of each CDR3. Each record gives: J gene, V gene, CDR3 protein.

J: TRBJ2-7; V: TRBV6-5; CDR3: CASRTAAGQYF
J: TRBJ1-3; V: TRBV29-1; CDR3: CSAVDSLSSGNTIYF
J: TRBJ2-6; V: TRBV5-1; CDR3: CASSLVPSGANVLTF
J: TRBJ2-7; V: TRBV10-1; CDR3: CASSERGQGLSEQYF
J: TRBJ1-2; V: TRBV5-4; CDR3: CASSSFGYGYTF
J: TRBJ2-1; V: TRBV19; CDR3: CASSINSGRARDEQFF
J: TRBJ1-2; V: TRBV12-3/TRBV12-4; CDR3: CASSFGFYGYTF
J: TRBJ1-1; V: TRBV5-1; CDR3: CASSLGEAAEAFF
J: TRBJ2-1; V: TRBV7-2; CDR3: CASSLVSQGGTEQFF
J: TRBJ1-2; V: TRBV7-2; CDR3: CASSSYRTDNYGYTF
J: TRBJ2-1; V: TRBV5-6; CDR3: CASRRGSVGEQFF
J: TRBJ2-3; V: TRBV2; CDR3: CASRRDWKDTQYF
J: TRBJ1-1; V: TRBV6-2/TRBV6-3; CDR3: CASSYGGTANTEAFF
J: TRBJ2-3; V: TRBV3-1/TRBV3-2; CDR3: CASSQSPPRDTQYF
J: TRBJ2-2; V: TRBV4-1; CDR3: CGAGRYTGELFF
J: TRBJ2-7; V: TRBV28; CDR3: CASSFPWAGSSYEQYF
J: TRBJ2-1; V: TRBV5-4; CDR3: CASSSLAGKYNEQFF
J: TRBJ1-2; V: TRBV4-3; CDR3: CASSQSSQSNGYTF
J: TRBJ1-2; V: TRBV5-1; CDR3: CASSLDGTGPGYTF
J: TRBJ2-7; V: TRBV5-5; CDR3: CASSFRTGSSYEQYF
J: TRBJ2-3; V: TRBV7-2; CDR3: CASSLVGGGVTDTQYF
J: TRBJ2-2; V: TRBV5-4; CDR3: CASSSPIRTGELFF
J: TRBJ1-4; V: TRBV19; CDR3: CASGPTGGKEKLFF
J: TRBJ2-1; V: TRBV3-1/TRBV3-2; CDR3: CASSPTRAGGAVVNEQFF
J: TRBJ2-5; V: TRBV2; CDR3: CASSPPPGWETQYF
J: TRBJ2-1; V: TRBV6-6; CDR3: CASSYDLPEQFF
J: TRBJ1-2; V: TRBV12-3/TRBV12-4; CDR3: CASSFRDGYTF
J: TRBJ2-7; V: TRBV19; CDR3: CASSSRLSSGSSYEQYF
J: TRBJ2-3; V: TRBV7-9; CDR3: CASSFGTGDTDTQYF
J: TRBJ1-4; V: TRBV9; CDR3: CASSVAGGVGDEKLFF
J: TRBJ2-2; V: TRBV11-2; CDR3: CASSSGLAGGPNTGELFF
J: TRBJ2-5; V: TRBV21-1; CDR3: CASSKVGRGRGETQYF
J: TRBJ1-1; V: TRBV29-1; CDR3: CSVAHGPTEAFF
J: TRBJ1-2; V: TRBV28; CDR3: CASSLYAGLGYGYTF
J: TRBJ2-7; V: TRBV19; CDR3: CASSRKPGLAGGRPLYEQYF
J: TRBJ2-7; V: TRBV9; CDR3: CASSGGQPSSTRYF
J: TRBJ1-3; V: TRBV25-1; CDR3: CASSGIGGTASGNTIYF
J: TRBJ1-4; V: TRBV5-1; CDR3: CASSLDGKNNEKLFF
J: TRBJ1-2; V: TRBV19; CDR3: CASSIQPGNLNGYTF
J: TRBJ1-5; V: TRBV4-1; CDR3: CASSQHSNQPQHF
J: TRBJ1-2; V: TRBV5-1; CDR3: CASSQDTRYGYTF
J: TRBJ1-5; V: TRBV2; CDR3: CASRDGQASNQPQHF